These T cell receptor beta chains were read from a single sample in a study of T cell responses to AZD1222 COVID-19 vaccine. TCRdb's table, derived via immunoSEQ multiplex PCR, lists solely in-frame clones and lacks some. The sample has about 140,000 clones, 80% to 95% seen once. The sequencing used peripheral blood, collected 28 days after the second AZD1222 dose. The source is an adult who received the AZD1222 COVID-19 vaccine. Each CDR3 is given with its conserved first and last residue. D genes are given only for firm matches. Not every row has a clone size; where given, it reads once, few, many or a size class.

d_gene | j_gene | v_gene | abundance | CDR3aa | CDR3nt
- | TRBJ1-1 | TRBV5-1 | - | CASSWQTENTEAFF | TGCGCCAGCAGCTGGCAGACAGAGAACACTGAAGCTTTCTTT
- | TRBJ1-1 | TRBV7-8 | - | CASRRRGNTEAFF | TGTGCCAGCAGGCGACGGGGGAACACTGAAGCTTTCTTT
- | TRBJ2-5 | TRBV3-1/TRBV3-2 | - | CASSFGVGREETQYF | TGTGCCAGCAGCTTCGGGGTGGGCAGAGAAGAGACCCAGTACTTC
- | TRBJ1-6 | TRBV30 | - | CAWTSSYNSPLHF | TGTGCCTGGACGAGCTCCTATAATTCACCCCTCCACTTT
- | TRBJ2-4 | TRBV3-1/TRBV3-2 | - | CASSHPVAKNIQYF | TGTGCCAGCAGCCACCCAGTAGCCAAAAACATTCAGTACTTC
- | TRBJ1-1 | TRBV5-4 | - | CASSFLENTEAFF | TGTGCCAGCAGCTTCTTAGAGAACACTGAAGCTTTCTTT
TRBD1 | TRBJ1-2 | TRBV6-5 | - | CASSQQGDGYYGYTF | TGTGCCAGCAGCCAACAGGGGGATGGTTACTATGGCTACACCTTC
- | TRBJ1-5 | TRBV20-1 | medium-sized | CSARDPRRAHF | TGCAGTGCTAGAGACCCAAGGAGGGCGCATTTT
- | TRBJ2-1 | TRBV10-1 | - | CASGRPIHPRYNEQFF | TGCGCCAGCGGTCGACCGATTCATCCCCGATACAATGAGCAGTTCTTC
- | TRBJ1-1 | TRBV27 | once | CASSFSQGLSTEAFF | TGTGCCAGCAGTTTCTCACAGGGTTTGAGCACTGAAGCTTTCTTT
TRBD1 | TRBJ1-5 | TRBV28 | once | CASSLTGGGQPQHF | TGTGCCAGCAGTCTGACAGGGGGTGGGCAGCCCCAGCATTTT
- | TRBJ2-5 | TRBV27 | - | CASSLYRDTQETQYF | TGTGCCAGCAGTTTATATCGGGACACCCAAGAGACCCAGTACTTC
- | TRBJ1-1 | TRBV6-6 | - | CASSQTASHSEAFF | TGTGCCAGCAGCCAGACGGCCTCACACTCTGAAGCTTTCTTT
TRBD1 | TRBJ2-7 | TRBV5-4 | - | CASSRTGTGAYEQYF | TGTGCCAGCAGCCGGACAGGGACGGGAGCCTACGAGCAGTACTTC
TRBD1 | TRBJ1-1 | TRBV5-1 | - | CASSPEDRRTEAFF | TGCGCCAGCAGCCCGGAGGACAGGCGCACTGAAGCTTTCTTT
TRBD1 | TRBJ1-6 | TRBV5-1 | once | CASSLDRADNSPLHF | TGCGCCAGCAGCTTAGACAGGGCGGATAATTCACCCCTCCACTTT
TRBD1 | TRBJ1-5 | TRBV19 | - | CASSMTGGNQPQHF | TGTGCCAGTAGTATGACAGGGGGTAATCAGCCCCAGCATTTT
- | TRBJ2-1 | TRBV27 | - | CASSLSAWALAEQFF | TGTGCCAGCAGTTTATCAGCCTGGGCATTGGCTGAGCAGTTCTTC
- | TRBJ1-1 | TRBV28 | - | CATQEPNTEAFF | TGTGCCACCCAGGAGCCGAACACTGAAGCTTTCTTT
- | TRBJ1-6 | TRBV19 | - | CASSSKSNSPLHF | TGTGCCAGTAGTAGCAAGTCTAATTCACCCCTCCACTTT
- | TRBJ2-2 | TRBV27 | - | CASSLFSGELFF | TGTGCCAGCAGTTTGTTCAGCGGGGAGCTGTTTTTT
- | TRBJ1-1 | TRBV7-2 | - | CASSPVSRLNTEAFF | TGTGCCAGCAGCCCCGTCAGCCGTTTGAACACTGAAGCTTTCTTT
- | TRBJ1-1 | TRBV12-3/TRBV12-4 | - | CASSNRGTEAFF | TGTGCCAGCAGTAATAGGGGAACTGAAGCTTTCTTT
TRBD1 | TRBJ2-1 | TRBV6-6 | - | CASSFGTAFPQEQFF | TGTGCCAGCAGCTTCGGGACAGCCTTTCCGCAGGAGCAGTTCTTC
- | TRBJ2-1 | TRBV7-9 | - | CASSLAAEQFF | TGTGCCAGCAGCTTAGCAGCTGAGCAGTTCTTC
TRBD2 | TRBJ2-2 | TRBV9 | - | CASSTRRGLGNTGELFF | TGTGCCAGCAGCACCCGACGGGGACTAGGAAACACCGGGGAGCTGTTTTTT
- | TRBJ1-1 | TRBV4-2 | - | CASSQGSQIEAFF | TGTGCCAGCAGCCAAGGTTCACAGATTGAAGCTTTCTTT